This entry concerns a single T cell receptor beta chain. The antigen is undetermined. CDR1 and CDR2 from the germline V gene are WNHNN and SYGVQD (reference sequence). V shed 3 bases, J shed 4 bases, and the junction held 8 bases outside the gene matches. The CDR3 totals 16 residues. This PCR relied on a set of 60 Vbeta primers and 13 Jbeta primers. Data came from immunoSEQ multiplex PCR; TCRdb stores just in-frame clones and leaves some out. The top ten clones hold about 7% of a sample with about 170,000 clones, around 80% of them seen once. This record belongs to a study of cytomegalovirus exposure and HLA in healthy donors. General study findings and limits: A list of approximately 160 TCR beta chains associated with cytomegalovirus was given. Exclusion as indistinguishable affected some V segments, including TRBV6-2 and TRBV6-3. Analyses of presence and absence presupposed an approximately uniform sequencing depth across donors. A reported reduction in N-insertions relative to the roughly 710-donor mean was seen in an Asian-associated ancestry cluster in a later analysis.

The clonotype originates from a man younger than 45 in good health and CMV-seropositive. The chain combines TRBV10-1 with TRBJ2-7, with TRBD1 matching over 11 bases. Sequenced: PBMCs. The CDR3 region is CASSDTGTGGSYEQYF. DNA for the CDR3: TGCGCCAGCAGTGACACCGGGACAGGGGGTTCTTACGAGCAGTACTTC.